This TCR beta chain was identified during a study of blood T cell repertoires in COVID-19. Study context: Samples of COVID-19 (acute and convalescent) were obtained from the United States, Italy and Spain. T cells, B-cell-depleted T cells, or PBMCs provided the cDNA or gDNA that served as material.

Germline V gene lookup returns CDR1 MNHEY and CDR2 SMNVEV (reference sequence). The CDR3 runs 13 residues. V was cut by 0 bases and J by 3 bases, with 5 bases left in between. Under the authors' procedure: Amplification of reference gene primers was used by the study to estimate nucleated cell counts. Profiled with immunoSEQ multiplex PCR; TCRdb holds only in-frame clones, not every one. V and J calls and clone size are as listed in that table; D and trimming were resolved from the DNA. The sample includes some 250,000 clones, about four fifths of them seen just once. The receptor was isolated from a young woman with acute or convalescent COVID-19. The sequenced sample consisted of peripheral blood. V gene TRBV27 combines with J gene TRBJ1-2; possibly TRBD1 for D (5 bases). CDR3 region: CASSLSGDYGYTF. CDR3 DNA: TGTGCCAGCAGTTTATCAGGGGACTATGGCTACACCTTC.